One and the same sample provided the 28 T cell receptor beta chains below, sequenced in a study of cytomegalovirus exposure and HLA in healthy donors. It was with 60 Vbeta and 13 Jbeta primers that the PCR ran. Profiled with immunoSEQ multiplex PCR; TCRdb holds only in-frame clones, not every one. The repertoire holds 85,000 to 100,000 clones, with more than 60% as singletons. The sample comprised PBMCs. The source of these receptors is a human donor in good health.

This chain uses TRBV7-9 with TRBJ2-7, with D possibly TRBD1 on 6 matching bases. Trimming removed 6 bases from V and 7 bases from J, with 19 bases in between. This CDR3 is built from 14 residues. CDR1 is SEHNR and CDR2 is FQNEAQ in the germline V gene (reference sequence). In nucleotides, the CDR3 is TGTGCCAGCAGATCGGACAGAGGGGTCAGGGAGCAGTACTTC. Translation: CASRSDRGVREQYF.

The chain links TRBV19 to TRBJ1-2; 11 nucleotides line up with TRBD1. V was clipped by 6 bases and J by 10 bases; unmatched bases: 13. The CDR3 consists of 15 residues. Germline loops: CDR1 LNHDA, CDR2 SQIVND (reference sequence). In nucleotides, the CDR3 is TGTGCCAGTAGACCCACGGACAGGGGGCAACGTGTCTACACCTTC. Translating gives CASRPTDRGQRVYTF. The full variable domain, its missing parts supplied by reference TRBV19 and TRBJ1-2, is DGGITQSPKYLFRKEGQNVTLSCEQNLNHDAMYWYRQDPGQGLRLIYYSQIVNDFQKGDIAEGYSVSREKKESFPLTVTSAQKNPTAFYLCASRPTDRGQRVYTFGSGTRLTVV.

J is TRBJ1-2 and V is TRBV6-1, with D unresolved. CDR1 and CDR2 from the germline V gene are MNHNS and SASEGT. The CDR3 extends over 12 amino acids. V lost 7 bases and J 7 bases, leaving 13 bases between the germline ends. The CDR3: CASTHVTGGYTF. CDR3 coding DNA: TGTGCCAGCACCCACGTCACGGGTGGCTACACCTTC.

J is TRBJ1-2 and V is TRBV25-1, with 8 nucleotides matching TRBD1. J lost 7 bases, V lost 1 base, and 11 bases had no gene match. This CDR3 region has 16 residues. CDR1 and CDR2 (germline): MGHDK, SYGVNS. CDR3 region: CASSESRDLGQGGYTF. Written as DNA, the CDR3 is TGTGCCAGCAGTGAATCTAGGGACCTAGGACAGGGTGGCTACACCTTC.

V and J are TRBV29-1 and TRBJ2-3; possibly TRBD1 for D (6 bases). The CDR3 extends over 14 amino acids. CDR1 is SQVTM, CDR2 ANQGSEA, per germline. V gave up 0 bases and J gave up 8 bases, with 15 bases separating them. The chain's CDR3 is CSVEDQSRGGTQYF. CDR3 bases: TGCAGCGTTGAAGATCAGTCCCGAGGGGGTACGCAGTATTTT.

The chain employs TRBV11-2 and TRBJ2-2; D uncertain. CDR1 is SGHAT, CDR2 FQNNGV, per germline. V shed 8 bases and J shed 4 bases, with 11 bases lying between them. The CDR3 sequence is 13 residues long. The CDR3 DNA sequence: TGTGCCAGCGGCGCCGGGTCCACCGGGGAGCTGTTTTTT. It codes for CASGAGSTGELFF.

The chain uses TRBV7-2 and TRBJ2-7; D call uncertain. V was pared by 0 bases and J by 6 bases, with 9 bases between. This CDR3 contains 13 residues. CDR1 SGHTA and CDR2 FQGNSA come from the germline V gene. The CDR3 bases are TGTGCCAGCAGCTTAGCCTCAGGTTGCGAGCAGTACTTC. Translating it yields CASSLASGCEQYF.

The genes are TRBV5-4 and TRBJ1-1; TRBD1 aligns across 8 bases. V gave up 3 bases and J gave up 0 bases; unmatched junction bases: 7. This CDR3 is 16 amino acids long. Germline V lookup: CDR1 SGHNT, CDR2 YYREEE (reference sequence). Here the CDR3 reads CASSSPRQGMNTEAFF. The CDR3 coding sequence is TGTGCCAGCAGCTCGCCAAGACAGGGGATGAACACTGAAGCTTTCTTT.

This clone was seen only a few times. DNA for the CDR3: TGTGCCAGCAGTCCGACCGGACAGGGTCGATGTGAAGCTTTCTTT. Its protein is CASSPTGQGRCEAFF. The rearrangement links TRBV6-5 to TRBJ1-1, with 8 bases fitting TRBD1. The CDR3 loop spans 15 amino acids. CDR1 and CDR2 from the germline V gene are MNHEY and SVGAGI. Unmatched junction bases numbered 12, after V lost 5 bases and J lost 7 bases.

The V and J genes are TRBV11-2 and TRBJ2-7; 12 bases align to TRBD2. Germline CDR1 reads SGHAT; CDR2 reads FQNNGV. This CDR3 contains 16 residues. V gave up 0 bases and J gave up 6 bases; unmatched junction bases: 6. CDR3 bases: TGTGCCAGCAGCTTAGACCCTAGCGGGAGGGCCAGCGAGCAGTACTTC. Protein: CASSLDPSGRASEQYF.

This clone showed up just once. The rearrangement links TRBV5-4 to TRBJ2-7; D is unresolved. Germline CDR1 and CDR2: SGHNT and YYREEE (reference sequence). The CDR3 loop spans 13 amino acids. V gave up 4 bases and J gave up 2 bases, with 10 bases separating them. Here the CDR3 reads CASSPPAAYEQYF. Here the CDR3 DNA reads TGTGCCAGCAGCCCGCCTGCGGCCTACGAGCAGTACTTC.

This clone has just a few counts. The chain carries TRBV6-6 and TRBJ1-1; D is ambiguous. The CDR3 has 11 residues. Germline CDR1 reads MNHNY; CDR2 reads SVGAGI (reference sequence). Trimming took off 8 bases at V and 6 bases at J, with 10 bases between the two ends. CDR3 sequence reads: CASGILSEAFF. The CDR3 region has the DNA TGTGCCAGCGGCATACTATCTGAAGCTTTCTTT.

The genes are TRBV6-1 and TRBJ2-2, with TRBD2 as a possible D gene (5 bases). V lost 10 bases, J lost 4 bases, and 16 bases lay in between. In germline, CDR1 is MNHNS, CDR2 SASEGT. The CDR3 is 14 residues long. Written as DNA, the CDR3 is TGTGCCACTCAAGGGATGAGGGCCACCGGGGAGCTGTTTTTT. Translated, it gives CATQGMRATGELFF.

The rearrangement links TRBV30 to TRBJ1-4; D might be TRBD1 (6 bases). Trimming cost V 4 bases and J 4 bases, with 10 bases left between them. Germline CDR1 and CDR2: GTSNPN and SVGIG (reference sequence). The CDR3 is made up of 13 amino acids. DNA of the CDR3: TGTGCCTGGACAGGGGACCTTAATGAAAAACTGTTTTTT. It specifies CAWTGDLNEKLFF.

This clone was counted once. This rearrangement joins TRBV4-1 to TRBJ2-3, with D perhaps TRBD2 (6 bases). CDR3 length: 15 residues. Germline CDR1 MGHRA, CDR2 YSYEKL. V lost 1 base and J lost 2, with 10 bases in between. The CDR3 spells CASSQVPGATDTQYF. CDR3 nucleotides: TGCGCCAGCAGCCAAGTCCCGGGAGCCACAGATACGCAGTATTTT.

V gene TRBV4-3 combines with J gene TRBJ2-3; 8 bases fit TRBD2. The trim removed 4 bases at V and 6 bases at J, leaving 3 bases unmatched. Germline V gene data show CDR1 as LGHNA and CDR2 as YSLEER. The CDR3 consists of 13 residues. This CDR3 is CASSRAGADTQYF. In DNA form, the CDR3 reads TGCGCCAGCAGCCGAGCGGGAGCGGATACGCAGTATTTT.

This chain uses TRBV5-1 with TRBJ1-1; 8 bases are a match to TRBD1. Germline V gene sequence: CDR1 SGHRS, CDR2 YFSETQ. This CDR3 has 14 amino acids. With 3 bases clipped from V and 4 bases from J, the junction kept 5 bases outside the gene matches. CDR3 DNA sequence: TGCGCCAGCAGCTCCCAGGGGGCGAGCACTGAAGCTTTCTTT. Its protein is CASSSQGASTEAFF.

The V gene is TRBV9, the J gene TRBJ1-3; D not resolved. The CDR3 runs 13 residues. Germline V gives CDR1 SGDLS, CDR2 YYNGEE. Trimming removed 3 bases at V and 3 bases at J, with 7 bases between. The CDR3 region is CASSAYSGNTIYF. DNA of the CDR3: TGTGCCAGCAGCGCCTACAGTGGAAACACCATATATTTT.

The gene calls are TRBV5-1 and TRBJ2-1; 8 nucleotides agree with TRBD2. The CDR3 is 16 amino acids. The junction had 10 bases not matched to a gene; V was cut back by 0 bases and J by 8 bases. The germline CDR1 and CDR2 sequences are SGHRS and YFSETQ. For the CDR3, the DNA is TGCGCCAGCAGCTTGGACGGGGGGGTAATAGCTGATGAGCAGTTCTTC. This codes for CASSLDGGVIADEQFF.

The chain employs TRBV19 and TRBJ2-1, with 10 bases lining up with TRBD1. Germline V gives CDR1 LNHDA, CDR2 SQIVND (reference sequence). The CDR3 contains 15 residues. Losses at the gene ends were 10 bases for V and 6 bases for J; bases not matched to a gene: 12. The CDR3 is CATNKGQGSRNEQFF. As DNA, the CDR3 is TGTGCCACCAACAAGGGACAGGGGAGCCGCAATGAGCAGTTCTTC.

This clone came up a few times. The chain uses TRBV6-6 and TRBJ1-1; TRBD1 might be the D (6 bases). The CDR3 has 13 amino acids. In germline, CDR1 is MNHNY, CDR2 SVGAGI (reference sequence). Trimming pared 6 bases from V and 4 bases from J, leaving 12 bases between. CDR3 region: CASRAQGLTEAFF. The CDR3 DNA reads TGTGCCAGCAGAGCCCAGGGGCTCACTGAAGCTTTCTTT.

The chain links TRBV27 to TRBJ1-5; 7 nucleotides agree with TRBD1. V trimming: 6 bases; J trimming: 2 bases; junction bases outside the gene matches: 4. This CDR3 is built from 14 residues. Germline CDR1 and CDR2: MNHEY and SMNVEV (reference sequence). CDR3 nucleotides: TGTGCCAGCAGCCGGACAGGAGGCAATCAGCCCCAGCATTTT. Translation gives CASSRTGGNQPQHF.

A few counts support this clone. The chain joins TRBV5-5 to TRBJ2-5; TRBD2 matches at 11 bases. Germline trimming cut 3 bases from V and 1 base from J; bases unmatched to any gene: 5. Germline V gene lookup returns CDR1 SGHKS and CDR2 YYEKEE (reference sequence). This CDR3 comprises 16 residues. CDR3 in amino acids: CASSSLAGGGQETQYF. Here the CDR3 DNA reads TGTGCCAGCAGCTCCCTAGCGGGAGGAGGCCAAGAGACCCAGTACTTC.

The chain links TRBV10-3 to TRBJ2-1; 8 nucleotides align to TRBD1. Germline V CDR1 and CDR2: ENHRY, SYGVKD. This CDR3 contains 17 residues. V dropped 0 bases and J dropped 5; count of bases not matched to a gene: 9. The CDR3 protein is CAISESQAGTGDNEQFF. The DNA for the CDR3 is TGTGCCATCAGTGAGTCGCAGGCCGGGACAGGAGACAATGAGCAGTTCTTC.

This chain links TRBV25-1 with TRBJ2-5, with D possibly TRBD2 on 5 matching bases. This CDR3 spans 13 amino acids. Germline V lookup: CDR1 MGHDK, CDR2 SYGVNS. Between the trimmed V and J ends, which lost 5 bases and 0 bases, there was a span of 7 bases. The CDR3: CASSIGNQETQYF. In DNA, the CDR3 is TGTGCCAGCAGTATCGGGAACCAAGAGACCCAGTACTTC.

The rearrangement links TRBV4-2 to TRBJ1-2, with D perhaps matching TRBD1 (5 bases). Trimming stripped 8 bases from V and 4 bases from J, with 20 bases between. This CDR3 contains 15 residues. Germline values: CDR1 LGHNA, CDR2 YNFKEQ. CDR3 loop: CASHDRGLTSYGYTF. The CDR3 DNA reads as TGTGCCAGCCATGACCGGGGACTGACTTCCTATGGCTACACCTTC.

The chain employs TRBV6-5 and TRBJ2-1, with D possibly TRBD1 on 6 matching bases. There are 14 residues in the CDR3. V was pared by 4 bases and J by 10 bases, with 17 bases between. Germline values: CDR1 MNHEY, CDR2 SVGAGI. CDR3 amino acids: CASSLSRGSYEQFF. The CDR3 bases are TGTGCCAGCAGTTTATCCAGGGGAAGTTACGAGCAGTTCTTC.

V usage is TRBV6-6 and J usage is TRBJ2-7; D is undetermined. CDR3 length: 14 amino acids. In germline, CDR1 is MNHNY, CDR2 SVGAGI (reference sequence). Trimming left V 2 bases short and J 2 bases short, with 10 bases between. The chain's CDR3 is CASSYSRQTYEQYF. Here the CDR3 DNA reads TGTGCCAGCAGTTACAGTCGACAAACCTACGAGCAGTACTTC.